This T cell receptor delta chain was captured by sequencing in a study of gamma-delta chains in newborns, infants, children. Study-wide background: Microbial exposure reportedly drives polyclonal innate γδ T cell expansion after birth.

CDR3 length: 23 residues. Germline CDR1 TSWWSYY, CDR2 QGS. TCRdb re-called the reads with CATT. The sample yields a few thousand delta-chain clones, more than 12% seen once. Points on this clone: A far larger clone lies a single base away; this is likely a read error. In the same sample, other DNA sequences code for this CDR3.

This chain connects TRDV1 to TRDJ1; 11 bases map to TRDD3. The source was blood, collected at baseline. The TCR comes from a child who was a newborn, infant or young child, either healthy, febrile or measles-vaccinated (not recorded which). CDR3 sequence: CALGEVRFIRPYWGISYTDKLIF. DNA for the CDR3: TGTGCTCTCGGGGAAGTTCGGTTCATTAGGCCGTACTGGGGGATATCCTACACCGATAAACTCATCTTT.